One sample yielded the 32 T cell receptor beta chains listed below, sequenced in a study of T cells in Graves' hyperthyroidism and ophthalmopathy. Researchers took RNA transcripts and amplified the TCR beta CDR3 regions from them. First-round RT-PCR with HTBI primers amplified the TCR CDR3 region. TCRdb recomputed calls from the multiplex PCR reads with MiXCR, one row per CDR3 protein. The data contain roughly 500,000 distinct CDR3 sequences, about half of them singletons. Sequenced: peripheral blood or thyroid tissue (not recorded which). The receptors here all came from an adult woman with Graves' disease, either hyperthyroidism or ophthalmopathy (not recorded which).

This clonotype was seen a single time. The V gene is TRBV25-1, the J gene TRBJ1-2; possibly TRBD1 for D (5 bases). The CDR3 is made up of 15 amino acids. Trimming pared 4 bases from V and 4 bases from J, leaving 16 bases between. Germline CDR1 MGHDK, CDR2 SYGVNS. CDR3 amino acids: CASSGRGHPLYGYTF. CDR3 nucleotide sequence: TGTGCCAGCAGTGGACGAGGACACCCCCTCTATGGCTACACCTTC.

The CDR3 sequence: CASSQLADTEAFF. CDR3 DNA sequence: TGTGCCAGCAGCCAATTGGCGGACACTGAAGCTTTCTTT. This rearrangement joins TRBV16 to TRBJ1-1; D remains unclear. The germline gives CDR1 KGHSY, CDR2 FQNENV. This CDR3 has 13 residues. V was clipped by 1 base and J by 3 bases, with 6 bases between them.

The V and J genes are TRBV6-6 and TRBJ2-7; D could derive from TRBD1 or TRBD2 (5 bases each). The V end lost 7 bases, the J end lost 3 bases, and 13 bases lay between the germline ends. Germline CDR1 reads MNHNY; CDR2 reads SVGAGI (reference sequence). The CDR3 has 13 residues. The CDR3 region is CASTHGTDYEQYF. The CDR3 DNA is TGTGCCAGCACCCACGGGACGGACTACGAGCAGTACTTC.

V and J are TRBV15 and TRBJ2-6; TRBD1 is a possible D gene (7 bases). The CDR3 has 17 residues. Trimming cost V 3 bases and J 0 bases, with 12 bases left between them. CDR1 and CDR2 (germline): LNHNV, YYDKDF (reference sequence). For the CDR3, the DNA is TGTGCCACCAGCAGCAACAGGGGAGGCTCTGGGGCCAACGTCCTGACTTTC. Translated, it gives CATSSNRGGSGANVLTF.

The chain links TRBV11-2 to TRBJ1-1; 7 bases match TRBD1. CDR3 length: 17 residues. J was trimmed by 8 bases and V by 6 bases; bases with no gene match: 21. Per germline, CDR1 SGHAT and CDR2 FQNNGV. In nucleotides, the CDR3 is TGTGCCAGCAGTGCTGACGGGACAGTAGAACATAGGGGGGAAGCTTTCTTT. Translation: CASSADGTVEHRGEAFF. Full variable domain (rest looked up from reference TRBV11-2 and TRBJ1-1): EAGVAQSPRYKIIEKRQSVAFWCNPISGHATLYWYQQILGQGPKLLIQFQNNGVVDDSQLPKDRFSAERLKGVDSTLKIQPAKLEDSAVYLCASSADGTVEHRGEAFFGQGTRLTVV.

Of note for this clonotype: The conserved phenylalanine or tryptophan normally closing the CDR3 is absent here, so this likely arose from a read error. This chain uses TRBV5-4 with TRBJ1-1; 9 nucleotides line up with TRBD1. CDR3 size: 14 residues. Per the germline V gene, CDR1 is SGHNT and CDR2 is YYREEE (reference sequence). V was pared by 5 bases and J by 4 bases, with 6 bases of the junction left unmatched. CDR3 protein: CASSFRTGATEAFS. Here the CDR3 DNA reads TGTGCCAGCAGTTTTAGGACAGGGGCCACTGAAGCTTTCTCT.

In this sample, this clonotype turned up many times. CDR3 sequence (DNA): TGCAGCGCAAGGGAAGCGCTAGCGGGCACCGGGGAGCTGTTTTTT. This translates into CSAREALAGTGELFF. The J gene is TRBJ2-2, the V gene TRBV29-1; TRBD2 matches 8 bases. CDR1 and CDR2 from the germline V gene are SQVTM and ANQGSEA. The CDR3 totals 15 residues. The V gene end was trimmed by 7 bases and the J gene end by 4 bases; junction bases not matched to a gene: 11.

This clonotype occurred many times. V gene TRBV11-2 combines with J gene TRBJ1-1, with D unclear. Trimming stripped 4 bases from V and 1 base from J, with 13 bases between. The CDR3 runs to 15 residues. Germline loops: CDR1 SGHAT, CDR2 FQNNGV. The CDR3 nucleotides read TGTGCCAGCAGCTGGAGCGGGCACCCGAACACTGAAGCTTTCTTT. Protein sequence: CASSWSGHPNTEAFF. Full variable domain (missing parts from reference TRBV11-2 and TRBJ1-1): EAGVAQSPRYKIIEKRQSVAFWCNPISGHATLYWYQQILGQGPKLLIQFQNNGVVDDSQLPKDRFSAERLKGVDSTLKIQPAKLEDSAVYLCASSWSGHPNTEAFFGQGTRLTVV.

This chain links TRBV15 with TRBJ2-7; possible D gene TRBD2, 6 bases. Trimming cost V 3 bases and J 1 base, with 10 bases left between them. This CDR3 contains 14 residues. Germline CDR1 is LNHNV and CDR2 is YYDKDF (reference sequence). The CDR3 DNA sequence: TGTGCCACCAGCAGCGAGGCGGGATCCTACGAGCAGTACTTC. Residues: CATSSEAGSYEQYF.

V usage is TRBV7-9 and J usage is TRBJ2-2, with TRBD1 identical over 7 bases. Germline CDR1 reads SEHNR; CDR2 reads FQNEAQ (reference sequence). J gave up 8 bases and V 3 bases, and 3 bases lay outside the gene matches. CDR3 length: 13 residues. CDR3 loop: CASSFRQGGELFF. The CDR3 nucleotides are TGTGCCAGCAGCTTCCGACAGGGTGGGGAGCTGTTTTTT.

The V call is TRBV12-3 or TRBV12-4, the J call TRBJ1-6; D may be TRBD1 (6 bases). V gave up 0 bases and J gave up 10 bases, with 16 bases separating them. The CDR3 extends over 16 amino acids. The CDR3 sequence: CASSLASGGQSSPLHF. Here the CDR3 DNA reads TGTGCCAGCAGTTTAGCCTCTGGGGGACAAAGCTCACCCCTCCACTTT.

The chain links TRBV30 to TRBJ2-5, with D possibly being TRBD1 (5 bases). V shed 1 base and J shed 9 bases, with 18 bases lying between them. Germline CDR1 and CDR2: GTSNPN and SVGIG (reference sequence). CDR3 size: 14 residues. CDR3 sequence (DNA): TGTGCCTGGAGTGGCCAAGGCGCGACCAGGGCCCAGTACTTC. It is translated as CAWSGQGATRAQYF. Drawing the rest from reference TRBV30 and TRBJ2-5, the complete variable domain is SQTIHQWPATLVQPVGSPLSLECTVEGTSNPNLYWYRQAAGRGLQLLFYSVGIGQISSEVPQNLSASRPQDRQFILSSKKLLLSDSGFYLCAWSGQGATRAQYFGPGTRLLVL.

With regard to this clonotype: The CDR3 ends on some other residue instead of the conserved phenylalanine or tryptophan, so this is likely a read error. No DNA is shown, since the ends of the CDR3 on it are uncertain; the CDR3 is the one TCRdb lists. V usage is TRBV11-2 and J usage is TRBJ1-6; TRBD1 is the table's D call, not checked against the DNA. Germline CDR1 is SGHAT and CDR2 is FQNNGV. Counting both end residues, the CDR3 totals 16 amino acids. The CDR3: CASSWDRGRVGSPLQS.

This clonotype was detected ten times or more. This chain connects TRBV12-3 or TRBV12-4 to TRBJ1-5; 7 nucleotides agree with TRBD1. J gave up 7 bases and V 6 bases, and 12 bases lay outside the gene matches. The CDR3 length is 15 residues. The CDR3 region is CASRSTGVDGQPQHF. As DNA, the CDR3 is TGTGCCAGCAGGTCCACAGGGGTCGATGGACAGCCCCAGCATTTT.

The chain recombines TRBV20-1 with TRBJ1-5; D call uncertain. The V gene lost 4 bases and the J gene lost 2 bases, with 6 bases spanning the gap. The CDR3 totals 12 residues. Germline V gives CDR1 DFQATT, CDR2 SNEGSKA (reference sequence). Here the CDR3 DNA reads TGCAGTGCTATGGAAGGCAATCAGCCCCAGCATTTT. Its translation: CSAMEGNQPQHF.

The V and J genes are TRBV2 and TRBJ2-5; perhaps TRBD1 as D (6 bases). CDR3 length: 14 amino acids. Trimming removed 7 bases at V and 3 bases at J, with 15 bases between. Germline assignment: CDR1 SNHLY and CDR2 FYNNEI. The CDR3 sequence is CASTLQGTEETQYF. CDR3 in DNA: TGTGCCAGCACCCTGCAGGGGACGGAAGAGACCCAGTACTTC. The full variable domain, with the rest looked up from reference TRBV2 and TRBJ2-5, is EPEVTQTPSHQVTQMGQEVILRCVPISNHLYFYWYRQILGQKVEFLVSFYNNEISEKSEIFDDQFSVERPDGSNFTLKIRSTKLEDSAMYFCASTLQGTEETQYFGPGTRLLVL.

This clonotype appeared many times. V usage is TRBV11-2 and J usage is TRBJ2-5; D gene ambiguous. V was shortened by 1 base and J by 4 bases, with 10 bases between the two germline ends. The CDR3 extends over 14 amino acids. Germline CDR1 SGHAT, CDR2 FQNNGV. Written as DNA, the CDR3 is TGTGCCAGCAGCTTAGGGACGGACCTAGAGACCCAGTACTTC. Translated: CASSLGTDLETQYF. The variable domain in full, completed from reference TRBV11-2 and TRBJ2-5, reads EAGVAQSPRYKIIEKRQSVAFWCNPISGHATLYWYQQILGQGPKLLIQFQNNGVVDDSQLPKDRFSAERLKGVDSTLKIQPAKLEDSAVYLCASSLGTDLETQYFGPGTRLLVL.

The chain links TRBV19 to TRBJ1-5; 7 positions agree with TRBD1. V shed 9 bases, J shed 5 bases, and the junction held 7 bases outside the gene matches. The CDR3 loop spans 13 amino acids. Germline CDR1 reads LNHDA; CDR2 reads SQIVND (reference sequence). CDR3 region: CASRGRGDQPQHF. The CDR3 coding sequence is TGTGCCAGCCGGGGCAGGGGGGATCAGCCCCAGCATTTT.

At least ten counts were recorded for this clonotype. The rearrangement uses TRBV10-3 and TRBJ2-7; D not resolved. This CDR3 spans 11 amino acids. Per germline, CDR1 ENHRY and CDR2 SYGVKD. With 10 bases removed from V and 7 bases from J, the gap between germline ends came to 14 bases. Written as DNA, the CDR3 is TGTGCCACCCGGATGGAATTGGAGCAGTACTTC. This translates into CATRMELEQYF.

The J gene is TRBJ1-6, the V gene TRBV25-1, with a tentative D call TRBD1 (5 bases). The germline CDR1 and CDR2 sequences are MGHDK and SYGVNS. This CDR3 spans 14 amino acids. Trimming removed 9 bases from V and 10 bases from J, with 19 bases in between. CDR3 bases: TGTGCCAGTGCTCGCGGACATGACGGGTCACCCCTCCACTTT. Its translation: CASARGHDGSPLHF.

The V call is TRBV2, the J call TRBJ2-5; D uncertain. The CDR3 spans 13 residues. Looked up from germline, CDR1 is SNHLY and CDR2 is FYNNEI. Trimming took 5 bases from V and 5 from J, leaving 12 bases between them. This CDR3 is CASSPDNGETQYF. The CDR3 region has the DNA TGTGCCAGCAGTCCCGACAATGGGGAGACCCAGTACTTC.

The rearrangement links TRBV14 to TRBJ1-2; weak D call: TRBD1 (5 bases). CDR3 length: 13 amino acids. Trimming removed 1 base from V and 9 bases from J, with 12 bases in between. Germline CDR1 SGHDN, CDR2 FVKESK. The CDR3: CASSQARGRRYTF. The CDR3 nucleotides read TGTGCCAGCAGCCAAGCCCGGGGACGGCGCTACACCTTC.

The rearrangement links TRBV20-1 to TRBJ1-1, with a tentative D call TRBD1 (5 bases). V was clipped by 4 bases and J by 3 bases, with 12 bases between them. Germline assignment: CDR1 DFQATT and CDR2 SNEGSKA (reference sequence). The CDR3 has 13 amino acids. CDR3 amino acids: CSATGTVDTEAFF. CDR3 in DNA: TGCAGTGCTACCGGGACGGTGGACACTGAAGCTTTCTTT.

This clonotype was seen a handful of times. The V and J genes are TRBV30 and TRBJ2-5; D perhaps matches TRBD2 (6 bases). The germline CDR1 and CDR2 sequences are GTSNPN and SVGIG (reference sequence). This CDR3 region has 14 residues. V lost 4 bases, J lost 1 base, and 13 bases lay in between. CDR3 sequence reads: CAWNQGGTQETQYF. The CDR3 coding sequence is TGTGCCTGGAACCAGGGAGGAACCCAAGAGACCCAGTACTTC.

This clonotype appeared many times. The CDR3 protein is CASSFLTSGPYEQYF. CDR3 nucleotides: TGTGCCAGCAGCTTTCTGACTAGCGGGCCCTACGAGCAGTACTTC. V usage is TRBV7-2 and J usage is TRBJ2-7, with TRBD2 matching over 10 bases. The germline CDR1 and CDR2 sequences are SGHTA and FQGNSA. V lost 3 bases and J lost 2; bases outside the gene matches: 4. The CDR3 consists of 15 residues.

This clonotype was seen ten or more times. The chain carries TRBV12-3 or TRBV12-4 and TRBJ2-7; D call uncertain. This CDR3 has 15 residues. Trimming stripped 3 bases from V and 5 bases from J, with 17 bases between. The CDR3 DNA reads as TGTGCCAGCAGTTTGGCGCTAAGAGGCCTGGACGAGCAGTACTTC. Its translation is CASSLALRGLDEQYF.

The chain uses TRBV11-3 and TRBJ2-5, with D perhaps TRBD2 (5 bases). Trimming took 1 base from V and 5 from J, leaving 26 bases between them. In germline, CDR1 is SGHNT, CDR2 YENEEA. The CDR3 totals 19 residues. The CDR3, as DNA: TGTGCCAGCAGCTTAGGCCATCCTAACACCGGGGAGCTGTCGGAGACCCAGTACTTC. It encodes CASSLGHPNTGELSETQYF.

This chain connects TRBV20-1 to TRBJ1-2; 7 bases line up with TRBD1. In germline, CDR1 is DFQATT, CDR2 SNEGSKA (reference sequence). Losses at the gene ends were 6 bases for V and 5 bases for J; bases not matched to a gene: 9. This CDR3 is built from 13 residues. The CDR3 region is CSARPGTEYGYTF. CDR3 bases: TGCAGTGCCCGACCCGGGACAGAGTATGGCTACACCTTC.

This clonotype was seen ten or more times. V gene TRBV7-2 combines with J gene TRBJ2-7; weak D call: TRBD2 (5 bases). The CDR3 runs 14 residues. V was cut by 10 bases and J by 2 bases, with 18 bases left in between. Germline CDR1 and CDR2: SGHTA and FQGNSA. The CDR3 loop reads CATGNFGPAYEQYF. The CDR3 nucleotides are TGTGCCACGGGGAACTTTGGCCCTGCCTACGAGCAGTACTTC.

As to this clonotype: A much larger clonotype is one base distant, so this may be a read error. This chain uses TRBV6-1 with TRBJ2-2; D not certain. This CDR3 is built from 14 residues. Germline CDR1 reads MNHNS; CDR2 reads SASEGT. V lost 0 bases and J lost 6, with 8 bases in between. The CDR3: CASSEALMSGELFF. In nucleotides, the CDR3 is TGTGCCAGCAGTGAAGCTCTAATGTCCGGGGAGCTGTTTTTT.

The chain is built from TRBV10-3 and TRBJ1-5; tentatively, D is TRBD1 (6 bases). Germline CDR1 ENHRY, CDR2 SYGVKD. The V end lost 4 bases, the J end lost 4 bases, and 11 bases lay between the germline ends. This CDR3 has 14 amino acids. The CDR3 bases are TGTGCCATCAGTGTCGGGGACACTAATCAGCCCCAGCATTTT. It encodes CAISVGDTNQPQHF.

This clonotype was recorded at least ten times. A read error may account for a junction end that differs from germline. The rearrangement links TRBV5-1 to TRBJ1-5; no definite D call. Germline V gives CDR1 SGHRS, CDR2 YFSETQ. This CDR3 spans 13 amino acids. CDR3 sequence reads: CASSLEGGQPQHF. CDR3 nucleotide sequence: TGTGCCAGCAGTTTAGAGGGCGGTCAGCCCCAGCATTTT.